A selection of T cell receptor beta chains follows, all from one sample in a study of response to subunit inactivated influenza vaccine. TCRdb re-analysed the RT-PCR reads in MiXCR, keeping a single row per CDR3 protein. The sample shows more than 450,000 distinct CDR3 sequences, approximately 10% of them seen only once. The same data also contributed to another study, on T cells expressing NK-cell markers.

Here the sequenced sample was PBMCs from blood, taken on the day of vaccination. All receptors derive from a man in his fifties or sixties who received an inactivated influenza vaccine. Each CDR3 is given with its conserved first and last residue. D genes are given only for firm matches. Some rows have no size entry. The others give once, few or many, or a class for an expanded clone.

DNA: TGCGCCAGCAGCTTGGGCGCGGGGGCAGCCTACGAGCAGTACTTC
CDR3: CASSLGAGAAYEQYF
V: TRBV5-1
J: TRBJ2-7
size: .
D: .

DNA: TGTGCCAGCAGAAAGGGCGGGACTAGCGGCTACAATGAGCAGTTCTTC
CDR3: CASRKGGTSGYNEQFF
V: TRBV12-3/TRBV12-4
J: TRBJ2-1
size: .
D: TRBD2

DNA: TGCGCCAGCAGCCGAGGGTCAGGGACGGATACGCAGTATTTT
CDR3: CASSRGSGTDTQYF
V: TRBV4-1
J: TRBJ2-3
size: few
D: .

DNA: TGCAGTGCTGCCCGACAGGGATACGAGCAGTACTTC
CDR3: CSAARQGYEQYF
V: TRBV20-1
J: TRBJ2-7
size: .
D: TRBD1

DNA: TGCAGTGCTAGCCCCAGGGGGCGCGACCAGCCCCAGCATTTT
CDR3: CSASPRGRDQPQHF
V: TRBV20-1
J: TRBJ1-5
size: .
D: TRBD1

DNA: TGTGCCAGCAGTCAAGACAGCGACCCTACTTACGAGCAGTACTTC
CDR3: CASSQDSDPTYEQYF
V: TRBV12-3/TRBV12-4
J: TRBJ2-7
size: few
D: .

DNA: TGCAGTGCTCTGCCGAAGCGGACTAGCACAGATACGCAGTATTTT
CDR3: CSALPKRTSTDTQYF
V: TRBV20-1
J: TRBJ2-3
size: .
D: .

DNA: TGTGCCAGCAGCCACCGGTTGTCGTATGATGCCGGGGAGCTGTTTTTT
CDR3: CASSHRLSYDAGELFF
V: TRBV3-1
J: TRBJ2-2
size: few
D: .

DNA: TGCGCCAGCAGCCAAGATCACAGGAGCTCCTACGAGCAGTACTTC
CDR3: CASSQDHRSSYEQYF
V: TRBV4-3
J: TRBJ2-7
size: .
D: .

DNA: TGTGCCAGCAGACTACAGGGGGAAGAGACCCAGTACTTC
CDR3: CASRLQGEETQYF
V: TRBV5-6
J: TRBJ2-5
size: .
D: TRBD1

DNA: TGTGCCAGCAGCCCCTCGCCGACGCAGGCCTATGGCTACACCTTC
CDR3: CASSPSPTQAYGYTF
V: TRBV11-2
J: TRBJ1-2
size: .
D: .

DNA: TGCAGTGCTAGAACTACAGCAACCCAAGAGACCCAGTACTTC
CDR3: CSARTTATQETQYF
V: TRBV20-1
J: TRBJ2-5
size: .
D: .

DNA: TGTGCCAGCAGTTTGTCCGGGACTAGATACGATGAGCAGTTCTTC
CDR3: CASSLSGTRYDEQFF
V: TRBV28
J: TRBJ2-1
size: once
D: TRBD2

DNA: TGTGCCAGCAGTTTATCGAGGGGACAGGGGTACGAGCAGTACTTC
CDR3: CASSLSRGQGYEQYF
V: TRBV27
J: TRBJ2-7
size: few
D: TRBD1

DNA: TGTGCCAGCAGAGACAGAATAGGGACCGGGGAGCTGTTTTTT
CDR3: CASRDRIGTGELFF
V: TRBV7-2
J: TRBJ2-2
size: .
D: .

DNA: TGTGCCAGCAGTCAACCGACCTATAGCGGGAGGGGCCTGGAGCAGTACTTC
CDR3: CASSQPTYSGRGLEQYF
V: TRBV28
J: TRBJ2-7
size: few
D: TRBD2

DNA: TGTGCCAGCAGTGAGATAGGGGGTGGAGAGACCCAGTACTTC
CDR3: CASSEIGGGETQYF
V: TRBV2
J: TRBJ2-5
size: many
D: .

DNA: TGTGCCAGCTCCCCGGAGGGCCGGGTGAACACCGGGGAGCTGTTTTTT
CDR3: CASSPEGRVNTGELFF
V: TRBV18
J: TRBJ2-2
size: medium-sized
D: .

DNA: TGTGCCATCAGTGAGTCCACTGAAGAGACCCAGTACTTC
CDR3: CAISESTEETQYF
V: TRBV10-3
J: TRBJ2-5
size: .
D: .

DNA: TGCAGTGCTAGAAGGGGTAGCAGGGACTACAATGAGCAGTTCTTC
CDR3: CSARRGSRDYNEQFF
V: TRBV20-1
J: TRBJ2-1
size: .
D: .

DNA: TGCAGCGTTGAGTATACGTTGGGAAGGCGGCATTTT
CDR3: CSVEYTLGRRHF
V: TRBV29-1
J: TRBJ1-5
size: .
D: .

DNA: TGTGCCAGCAGTTTCCTCAATAGCAATCAGCCCCAGCATTTT
CDR3: CASSFLNSNQPQHF
V: TRBV27
J: TRBJ1-5
size: few
D: .

DNA: TGCGCCAGCAGCCAAGGGGGACAGGGTAGCTACGAGCAGTACTTC
CDR3: CASSQGGQGSYEQYF
V: TRBV4-1
J: TRBJ2-7
size: .
D: TRBD1

DNA: TGTGCCAGCAGCGTAGGAGGCCTGCCGGGGACTGAAGCTTTCTTT
CDR3: CASSVGGLPGTEAFF
V: TRBV9
J: TRBJ1-1
size: many
D: .

DNA: TGTGCCAGCTCTCTTGATCTCGGGAGGAACTATGGCTACACCTTC
CDR3: CASSLDLGRNYGYTF
V: TRBV18
J: TRBJ1-2
size: .
D: .

DNA: TGCGCCAGCAGCCAACTGGGACAGGTCTCTGGAAACACCATATATTTT
CDR3: CASSQLGQVSGNTIYF
V: TRBV4-1
J: TRBJ1-3
size: .
D: TRBD1

DNA: TGTGCCAGCTCCCAGAGCCCCTTGGAGACCCAGTACTTC
CDR3: CASSQSPLETQYF
V: TRBV7-2
J: TRBJ2-5
size: .
D: .

DNA: TGTGCCAGCAGCTTTATTAGAAGCGGACAAGAGACCCAGTACTTC
CDR3: CASSFIRSGQETQYF
V: TRBV7-9
J: TRBJ2-5
size: few
D: .

DNA: TGCGCCAGCAGCTTGGTTAGACTAGCGGGAGGAGGAAATGAGCAGTTCTTC
CDR3: CASSLVRLAGGGNEQFF
V: TRBV5-1
J: TRBJ2-1
size: .
D: TRBD2

DNA: TGTGCCAGCGGGGGAGGGAGAGGTCAGCCCCAGCATTTT
CDR3: CASGGGRGQPQHF
V: TRBV12-3/TRBV12-4
J: TRBJ1-5
size: .
D: .

DNA: TGTGCCAGCAGTTACGGGGCAGGCCCCCTATGGTTTCCCACCTTC
CDR3: CASSYGAGPLWFPTF
V: TRBV6-5
J: TRBJ1-2
size: few
D: .

DNA: TGCGCCAGCAGCTTGGGACAGGGTAGAGTGAGCTACGAGCAGTACTTC
CDR3: CASSLGQGRVSYEQYF
V: TRBV5-1
J: TRBJ2-7
size: .
D: TRBD1

DNA: TGCAGCGTTGAAGACGAGGACAGGGGGTTGGAGCAGTACTTC
CDR3: CSVEDEDRGLEQYF
V: TRBV29-1
J: TRBJ2-7
size: many
D: TRBD1

DNA: TGTGCCCGCCAGGCCACTGAAGCTTTCTTT
CDR3: CARQATEAFF
V: TRBV2
J: TRBJ1-1
size: few
D: .

DNA: TGCGCCAGCAGTCCGGATCCCGACAGTGAAGCTTTCTTT
CDR3: CASSPDPDSEAFF
V: TRBV5-1
J: TRBJ1-1
size: many
D: .

DNA: TGTGCCAGCAGCTCACCCCGTAAGACTGCCACAGATACGCAGTATTTT
CDR3: CASSSPRKTATDTQYF
V: TRBV7-9
J: TRBJ2-3
size: .
D: .

DNA: TGTGCCAGCAGCTTTAAACGGAATGGGCGACTAAGTCCCCTCCACTTT
CDR3: CASSFKRNGRLSPLHF
V: TRBV5-6
J: TRBJ1-6
size: .
D: .

DNA: TGCAGTGCTATCTTTATAGGACCCTTGGATCACTCCTACGAGCAGTACTTC
CDR3: CSAIFIGPLDHSYEQYF
V: TRBV20-1
J: TRBJ2-7
size: few
D: .

DNA: TGTGCCAGCAGCTTGGATAAGGGTCTCAATGAGCAGTTCTTC
CDR3: CASSLDKGLNEQFF
V: TRBV5-4
J: TRBJ2-1
size: .
D: .

DNA: TGCGCCAGCAGCTCGGGACAGGGGTGGCAAGAGACCCAGTACTTC
CDR3: CASSSGQGWQETQYF
V: TRBV5-1
J: TRBJ2-5
size: few
D: TRBD1

DNA: TGTGCCAGCAGTGAACCCTCGTACGAGCAGTACTTC
CDR3: CASSEPSYEQYF
V: TRBV6-1
J: TRBJ2-7
size: many
D: .

DNA: TGTGCCAGCAGTTTGTATGGGGGAGGCTACACCTTC
CDR3: CASSLYGGGYTF
V: TRBV12-3/TRBV12-4
J: TRBJ1-2
size: .
D: .

DNA: TGCAGTGCTAGAGCCAGCCTTAACACTGAAGCTTTCTTT
CDR3: CSARASLNTEAFF
V: TRBV20-1
J: TRBJ1-1
size: .
D: .

DNA: TGCAGCGTTGAAGATCGCAGGGGGCTTTTAATGAACACTGAAGCTTTCTTT
CDR3: CSVEDRRGLLMNTEAFF
V: TRBV29-1
J: TRBJ1-1
size: few
D: TRBD1

DNA: TGTGCCAGCAGCTTGTACCACGGGGGGCAAGATACGCAGTATTTT
CDR3: CASSLYHGGQDTQYF
V: TRBV7-2
J: TRBJ2-3
size: .
D: .

DNA: TGTGCCAGCAGTCCGACAGGGGGCGTTGGGACCCAGTACTTC
CDR3: CASSPTGGVGTQYF
V: TRBV7-9
J: TRBJ2-5
size: many
D: TRBD1

DNA: TGTGCCAGCAGCAAACGGACAGGGGAGATAATCTCTAAAAACGGGACTCCTGGGAATGAGCAGTTCTTC
CDR3: CASSKRTGEIISKNGTPGNEQFF
V: TRBV21-1
J: TRBJ2-1
size: few
D: .

DNA: TGCAGCGTTGCCGGCGCAACCTACGAGCAGTACTTC
CDR3: CSVAGATYEQYF
V: TRBV29-1
J: TRBJ2-7
size: few
D: .

DNA: TGTGCCAGCAGTTTTAAGCTAGCGCCTGCCCAAGAGACCCAGTACTTC
CDR3: CASSFKLAPAQETQYF
V: TRBV12-3/TRBV12-4
J: TRBJ2-5
size: .
D: .

DNA: TGTGCCAGCTCACGTGGACTAGCGGTCCCAACCTACGAGCAGTACTTC
CDR3: CASSRGLAVPTYEQYF
V: TRBV18
J: TRBJ2-7
size: few
D: TRBD2

DNA: TGTGCCAGCAGTTACTCGAGACTAGCAATCTACGAGCAGTACTTC
CDR3: CASSYSRLAIYEQYF
V: TRBV6-5
J: TRBJ2-7
size: few
D: TRBD2

DNA: TGTGCCAGCACTCGTCTCGGGGCGTATGGCTACACCTTC
CDR3: CASTRLGAYGYTF
V: TRBV6-6
J: TRBJ1-2
size: .
D: .

DNA: TGTGCCAGCTCTCGACGTACAGATTTCGGGGAGACCCAGTACTTC
CDR3: CASSRRTDFGETQYF
V: TRBV18
J: TRBJ2-5
size: .
D: .

DNA: TGTGCCAGCAGCAAGGGACAGGGGGATATAGGCTACACCTTC
CDR3: CASSKGQGDIGYTF
V: TRBV7-2
J: TRBJ1-2
size: .
D: TRBD1